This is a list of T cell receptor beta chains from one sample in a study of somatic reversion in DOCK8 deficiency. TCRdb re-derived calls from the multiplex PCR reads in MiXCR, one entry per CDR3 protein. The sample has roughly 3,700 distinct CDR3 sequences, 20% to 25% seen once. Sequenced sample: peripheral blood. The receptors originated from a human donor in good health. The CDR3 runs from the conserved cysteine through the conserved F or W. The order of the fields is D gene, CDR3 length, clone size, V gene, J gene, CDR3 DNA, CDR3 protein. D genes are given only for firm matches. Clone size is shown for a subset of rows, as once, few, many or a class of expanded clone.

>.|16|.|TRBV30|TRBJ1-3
TGTGCCTGGAGTGTACTCCCAGGACTCTCTGGAAACACCATATATTTT
CAWSVLPGLSGNTIYF
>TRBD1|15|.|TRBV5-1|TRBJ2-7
TGCGCCAGCAGCTTGAAGGACAGGGGCACCTACGAGCAGTACTTC
CASSLKDRGTYEQYF
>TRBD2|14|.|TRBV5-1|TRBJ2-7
TGCGCCAGCAGCTTGAGTAGCGGGGGTCGCGAGCAGTACTTC
CASSLSSGGREQYF
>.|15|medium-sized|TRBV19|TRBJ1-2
TGTGCCAGTAGTATCGGGCAGGGAGCTAACTATGGCTACACCTTC
CASSIGQGANYGYTF
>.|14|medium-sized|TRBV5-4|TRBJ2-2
TGTGCCAGCAAGGTATTCGGGTACACCGGGGAGCTGTTTTTT
CASKVFGYTGELFF
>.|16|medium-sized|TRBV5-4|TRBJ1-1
TGTGCCAGCAGCTCCGGGGGGCGGGGCATGAACACTGAAGCTTTCTTT
CASSSGGRGMNTEAFF
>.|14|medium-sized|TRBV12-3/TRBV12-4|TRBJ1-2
TGTGCCAGCAGGGGGGGCCCTGGGAGCTATGGCTACACCTTC
CASRGGPGSYGYTF
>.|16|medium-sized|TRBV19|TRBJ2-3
TGTGCCAGTAGCCGCAATGGGGCAGGGACGGTAGATACGCAGTATTTT
CASSRNGAGTVDTQYF
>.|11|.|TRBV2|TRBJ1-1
TGTGCTAGGGATTTGAACACTGAAGCTTTCTTT
CARDLNTEAFF
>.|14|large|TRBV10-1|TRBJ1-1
TGCGCCAGCAGCGACGCGGGCATGAACACTGAAGCTTTCTTT
CASSDAGMNTEAFF
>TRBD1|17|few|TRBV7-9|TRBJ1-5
TGTGCCAGCAGCTCAACAGGGGGCCCGTATAGCAATCAGCCCCAGCATTTT
CASSSTGGPYSNQPQHF
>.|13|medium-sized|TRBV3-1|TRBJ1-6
TGTGCCAGCAGCCAACAGGGAGGGTCACCCCTCCACTTT
CASSQQGGSPLHF
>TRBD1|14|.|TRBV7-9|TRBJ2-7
TGTGCCAGCAGCTTAGGAGGGACAGTGTACGAGCAGTACTTC
CASSLGGTVYEQYF
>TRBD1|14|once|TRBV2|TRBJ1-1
TGTGCCAGCAGGACACAGGGGTCTTCGACTGAAGCTTTCTTT
CASRTQGSSTEAFF
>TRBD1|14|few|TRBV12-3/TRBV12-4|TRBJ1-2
TGTGCCAGCAGTTCCGGACAGGGAAACTATGGCTACACCTTC
CASSSGQGNYGYTF
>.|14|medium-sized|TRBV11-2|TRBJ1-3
TGTGCCAGCAGCTTCGGGTTTTCTGGAAACACCATATATTTT
CASSFGFSGNTIYF
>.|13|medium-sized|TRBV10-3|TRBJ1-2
TGTGCCATCACAGGGACTCCGAACTATGGCTACACCTTC
CAITGTPNYGYTF
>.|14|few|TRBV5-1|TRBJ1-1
TGCGCCAGCAGCATACAGGGAGAACGGACTGAAGCTTTCTTT
CASSIQGERTEAFF
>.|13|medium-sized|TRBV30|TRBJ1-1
TGTGCCTGGAGTGGGTCTTTGAGCACTGAAGCTTTCTTT
CAWSGSLSTEAFF
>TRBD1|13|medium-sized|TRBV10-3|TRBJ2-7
TGTGCCATCAGCCAGGGGGAAACCTACGAGCAGTACTTC
CAISQGETYEQYF
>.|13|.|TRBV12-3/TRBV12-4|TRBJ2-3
TGTGTCAGCAGTTCATTAGTCACAGATACGCAGTATTTT
CVSSSLVTDTQYF
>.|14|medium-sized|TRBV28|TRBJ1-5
TGTGCCAGCACCCCCGGGGGTAGGAATCAGCCCCAGCATTTT
CASTPGGRNQPQHF
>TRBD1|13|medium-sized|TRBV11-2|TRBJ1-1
TGTGCCAGCAGCTTACGGACAGGGTCTGAAGCTTTCTTT
CASSLRTGSEAFF
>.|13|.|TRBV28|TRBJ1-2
TGTGCCAGCAGCTCGACAGGCTTCTATGGCTACACCTTC
CASSSTGFYGYTF